The following is a TCR beta chain sequence with its context. The sample comes from a study of blood T cells in healthy people across ages. Per germline, CDR1 SGHRS and CDR2 YFSETQ. The ends lost 4 bases at V and 6 bases at J; junction bases unmatched: 9. CDR3 length: 16 residues. Next came a second PCR, run for about 7 to 12 cycles, which used a sample-barcoded 5' primer along with a J-beta primer mix. Tagging of each cDNA molecule was performed by a template-switch adaptor with 12 random nucleotides. Every sample gave at least 3 million paired-end reads containing CDR3. TCRdb re-derived calls from the 5' RACE reads in MiXCR, one entry per CDR3 protein. This repertoire shows 1.5 million to 2 million distinct CDR3 sequences, around 35% found once; its top ten account for around 11%.

The chain uses TRBV5-1 and TRBJ2-1; 11 bases fit TRBD2. The clonotype comes from a woman aged 30 to 39 in good health. The specimen sequenced was blood. The CDR3 coding sequence is TGCGCCAGCAGCATCGGACTAGCGGGCTCTCTCAATGAGCAGTTCTTC. Translating gives CASSIGLAGSLNEQFF.